Following are 22 T cell receptor beta chains from one sample sequenced in a study of shared clonotypes between healthy human individuals. Produced via immunoSEQ multiplex PCR; TCRdb's table is partial and in-frame only. The data hold over a million clones, with approximately 80% observed a single time. The specimen was memory CD4+ T cells from PBMCs. Subset of the sample: CD45RA-negative fraction. Receptor source: a man between 18 and 29 years old in good health. Some clones in this sample may be carry-over from other donors' samples.

The CDR3 here is CASSSRNFAEAFF. DNA for the CDR3: TGTGCCAGCAGCTCACGGAATTTCGCTGAAGCTTTCTTT. The chain is built from TRBV5-6 and TRBJ1-1; no firm D call. The CDR3 sequence is 13 residues long. CDR1 SGHDT and CDR2 YYEEEE come from the germline V gene. V shed 3 bases and J shed 6 bases, with 12 bases lying between them.

This clone was detected once. V and J are TRBV11-2 and TRBJ2-7, with a tentative D call TRBD1 (5 bases). V lost 7 bases and J lost 3, with 16 bases in between. Germline CDR1 SGHAT, CDR2 FQNNGV. The CDR3 consists of 14 residues. CDR3 sequence reads: CASNLGSGHYEQYF. The DNA for the CDR3 is TGTGCCAGCAACTTGGGGTCAGGACACTACGAGCAGTACTTC.

This chain joins TRBV5-4 and TRBJ2-7; possibly TRBD2 for D (6 bases). V was shortened by 7 bases and J by 5 bases, with 16 bases between the two germline ends. Germline loops: CDR1 SGHNT, CDR2 YYREEE (reference sequence). This CDR3 has 13 residues. The CDR3 spells CASGLGGANEQYF. CDR3 nucleotide sequence: TGTGCCAGCGGGTTAGGAGGGGCCAACGAGCAGTACTTC.

The rearrangement links TRBV7-9 to TRBJ2-5; no reliable D call. Germline CDR1 SEHNR, CDR2 FQNEAQ (reference sequence). V was clipped by 1 base and J by 1 base, with 16 bases between them. CDR3 length: 17 amino acids. The CDR3 region is CASSLGPATSIQETQYF. CDR3 nucleotides: TGTGCCAGCAGCTTAGGGCCAGCCACCTCAATCCAAGAGACCCAGTACTTC.

V usage is TRBV5-1 and J usage is TRBJ1-1; unclear D gene. V was trimmed by 6 bases and J by 0 bases, leaving 9 bases between them. Germline lookup yields CDR1 SGHRS and CDR2 YFSETQ. This CDR3 region has 13 residues. CDR3 nucleotide sequence: TGCGCCAGCAAAGGTCAACTGAACACTGAAGCTTTCTTT. Its protein is CASKGQLNTEAFF.

The V gene is TRBV6-5, the J gene TRBJ2-6; D possibly corresponds to TRBD2 (5 bases). The CDR3 has 15 residues. The germline gives CDR1 MNHEY, CDR2 SVGAGI. Deletions cut 6 bases from V and 2 bases from J, with 11 bases between. The CDR3 bases are TGTGCCAGCAGAAGAGAGACTACTGGGGCCAACGTCCTGACTTTC. Amino acid sequence: CASRRETTGANVLTF.

The V call is TRBV6-1, the J call TRBJ2-7; D gene uncertain. V gave up 8 bases and J gave up 6 bases, with 11 bases separating them. The CDR3 has 11 residues. Germline V CDR1 and CDR2: MNHNS, SASEGT. CDR3 region: CASASWGEQYF. Written as DNA, the CDR3 is TGTGCCAGCGCCTCTTGGGGCGAGCAGTACTTC.

The V and J genes are TRBV5-1 and TRBJ1-2; D might be TRBD1 (6 bases). CDR1 and CDR2 from the germline V gene are SGHRS and YFSETQ. V was pared by 4 bases and J by 4 bases, with 17 bases between. The CDR3 has 15 amino acids. CDR3: CASSAIPQGPYGYTF. The CDR3 region has the DNA TGCGCCAGCAGCGCGATCCCACAGGGACCCTATGGCTACACCTTC.

This clone was counted a single time. This sample also contains other DNA sequences that code for the same CDR3. This chain connects TRBV5-1 to TRBJ2-7, with 8 bases matching TRBD2. The CDR3 length is 15 residues. The V gene's germline CDR1 is SGHRS and CDR2 YFSETQ. The junction had 6 bases not matched to a gene; V was cut back by 0 bases and J by 4 bases. For the CDR3, the DNA is TGCGCCAGCAGCTTGGGTCTAGCGGGCGTATACGAGCAGTACTTC. Translation gives CASSLGLAGVYEQYF.

The chain carries TRBV2 and TRBJ1-1, with D maybe TRBD1 (6 bases). The length of the CDR3 is 14 residues. V gave up 7 bases and J gave up 1 base, with 13 bases separating them. Germline loops: CDR1 SNHLY, CDR2 FYNNEI. As DNA, the CDR3 is TGTGCCAGCAAGCCAAACAGGGAGAACACTGAAGCTTTCTTT. Translation gives CASKPNRENTEAFF.

This chain uses TRBV11-2 with TRBJ2-7, with 12 bases that match TRBD1. CDR3 length equals 15 residues. V lost 5 bases to trimming and J lost 8 bases; unmatched junction nucleotides: 10. CDR1 and CDR2 from the germline V gene are SGHAT and FQNNGV. The CDR3 here is CASSRSGTGGQQQYF. Here the CDR3 DNA reads TGTGCCAGCAGCCGGAGCGGGACAGGGGGCCAGCAGCAGTACTTC.

This clone was picked up a small number of times. Other DNA sequences of this sample code for an identical CDR3. The genes are TRBV18 and TRBJ1-2; possible D gene TRBD1, 5 bases. The germline gives CDR1 KGHSH, CDR2 LQKENI. V lost 0 bases and J lost 3, with 5 bases in between. The CDR3 contains 13 residues. CDR3: CASSPPGDYGYTF. The CDR3 DNA reads TGTGCCAGCTCACCACCAGGGGACTATGGCTACACCTTC.

The chain uses TRBV6-5 and TRBJ2-1; 11 nucleotides line up with TRBD2. V lost 0 bases and J lost 4; bases outside the gene matches: 2. CDR1 MNHEY and CDR2 SVGAGI come from the germline V gene. There are 16 residues in the CDR3. As DNA, the CDR3 is TGTGCCAGCAGTTACTCGGCTAGCGGGAGGTACAATGAGCAGTTCTTC. Its translation: CASSYSASGRYNEQFF.

V usage is TRBV4-2 and J usage is TRBJ2-5, with TRBD2 identical over 12 bases. J was trimmed by 5 bases and V by 3 bases; bases with no gene match: 7. The germline CDR1 and CDR2 sequences are LGHNA and YNFKEQ. The CDR3 is made up of 16 amino acids. The CDR3 here is CASSHLLAGGMETQYF. The CDR3 bases are TGTGCCAGCAGCCACCTACTAGCGGGAGGTATGGAGACCCAGTACTTC.

This clone was picked up one time. The V call is TRBV5-1, the J call TRBJ2-5; TRBD1 agrees at 9 bases. The CDR3 spans 15 residues. After removal of 4 bases from V and 3 bases from J, the junction contained 7 bases not matched to a gene. The V gene's germline CDR1 is SGHRS and CDR2 YFSETQ. Written as DNA, the CDR3 is TGCGCCAGCAGCCGCCGGACAGGGGAAGAAGAGACCCAGTACTTC. Translation gives CASSRRTGEEETQYF. Together with reference TRBV5-1 and TRBJ2-5, the CDR3 gives the full variable domain: KAGVTQTPRYLIKTRGQQVTLSCSPISGHRSVSWYQQTPGQGLQFLFEYFSETQRNKGNFPGRFSGRQFSNSRSEMNVSTLELGDSALYLCASSRRTGEEETQYFGPGTRLLVL.

As regards this clone: Additional DNA sequences in this sample encode the identical CDR3. The V gene is TRBV11-3, the J gene TRBJ2-5; D not certain. Trimming took 5 bases from V and 3 from J, leaving 10 bases between them. In germline, CDR1 is SGHNT, CDR2 YENEEA. CDR3 size: 13 residues. CDR3 sequence (DNA): TGTGCCAGCAGCCGGACGGCCAAAGAGACCCAGTACTTC. Translated, it gives CASSRTAKETQYF. Together with reference TRBV11-3 and TRBJ2-5, the CDR3 gives the full variable domain: EAGVVQSPRYKIIEKKQPVAFWCNPISGHNTLYWYLQNLGQGPELLIRYENEEAVDDSQLPKDRFSAERLKGVDSTLKIQPAELGDSAVYLCASSRTAKETQYFGPGTRLLVL.

Many counts were recorded for this clone. This chain connects TRBV7-9 to TRBJ2-5; maybe TRBD2 (6 bases). Trimming shortened V by 2 bases and J by 5 bases, and 12 bases separated the two germline ends. Looked up from germline, CDR1 is SEHNR and CDR2 is FQNEAQ (reference sequence). This CDR3 has 14 amino acids. The DNA for the CDR3 is TGTGCCAGCAGCTTAAGACTAGATGTGGAGACCCAGTACTTC. As protein: CASSLRLDVETQYF.

The table lists this clone with a few counts. The chain joins TRBV6-5 to TRBJ2-7, with D possibly TRBD1 on 6 matching bases. Looked up from germline, CDR1 is MNHEY and CDR2 is SVGAGI. The CDR3 contains 12 residues. V lost 6 bases to trimming and J lost 2 bases, with 8 bases between them. DNA of the CDR3: TGTGCCAGCAGGACAGGCCCCTACGAGCAGTACTTC. This encodes CASRTGPYEQYF.

With respect to this clone: A much larger clone is a single base away; this may be a read error. The J gene is TRBJ2-7, the V gene TRBV7-7, with 8 bases that match TRBD1. Trimming at V came to 5 bases and at J to 6 bases, leaving 6 bases not matched to a gene. The CDR3 loop spans 13 amino acids. Germline-derived CDR1 and CDR2 are SSHAT and FNYEAQ (reference sequence). The CDR3 loop reads CASSPDRVGEQYF. In nucleotides, the CDR3 is TGTGCCAGCAGCCCGGACAGGGTGGGCGAGCAGTACTTC.

This clone was detected only once. CDR3 sequence (DNA): TGTGCCAGCAGCTTAGGGAGTACCACTAGCACAGATACGCAGTATTTT. Residues: CASSLGSTTSTDTQYF. V and J are TRBV7-3 and TRBJ2-3; maybe TRBD2 (5 bases). Trimming left V 2 bases short and J 0 bases short, with 12 bases between. Per the germline V gene, CDR1 is SGHTA and CDR2 is FQGTGA. The CDR3 runs 16 residues.

This clone was observed a single time. The rearrangement links TRBV28 to TRBJ2-5; TRBD2 matches 13 bases. The germline CDR1 and CDR2 sequences are MDHEN and SYDVKM. The CDR3 has 16 amino acids. With 8 bases clipped from V and 4 bases from J, the junction kept 10 bases outside the gene matches. CDR3 protein: CASGRRLAGGLETQYF. The CDR3 nucleotides are TGTGCCAGCGGAAGAAGACTAGCGGGAGGACTAGAGACCCAGTACTTC.

This clone turned up a few times. J is TRBJ1-1 and V is TRBV4-1; D is unresolved. CDR3 size: 14 residues. V lost 1 base and J 0 bases, leaving 6 bases between the germline ends. CDR1 MGHRA and CDR2 YSYEKL come from the germline V gene. The CDR3 coding sequence is TGCGCCAGCAGCCAAGCCGGTGTGAACACTGAAGCTTTCTTT. Its translation: CASSQAGVNTEAFF.